A selection of T cell receptor beta chains follows, all from one sample in a study of CD8+ T cells in alopecia areata. TCRdb keeps only in-frame clones here, not all; method: immunoSEQ multiplex PCR. The sample has about 120,000 clones, about 50% seen once. The specimen comprised CD4+ T cells sorted from blood, sampled at week 4, from a patient treated with tofacitinib. The receptors derive from a human donor with alopecia areata. Both conserved end residues are part of each CDR3. D genes are given only for firm matches. Part of the rows lack a size; the others show once, few, many or a class for expanded clones.

clone_size,d_call,j_call,v_call,cdr3_nt,cdr3_aa
.,.,TRBJ1-3,TRBV28,TGTGCCAGCAGTTTGGGAAACACCATATATTTT,CASSLGNTIYF
.,.,TRBJ2-3,TRBV7-9,TGTGCCAGCAGCTACCGACTAGGAGGACTTGATACGCAGTATTTT,CASSYRLGGLDTQYF
.,.,TRBJ1-4,TRBV29-1,TGCAGCGTTGCCAGCAATGAAAAACTGTTTTTT,CSVASNEKLFF
.,.,TRBJ1-1,TRBV30,TGTGCCTGGAGTCTTACCCTGAACACTGAAGCTTTCTTT,CAWSLTLNTEAFF
.,.,TRBJ1-2,TRBV30,TGTGCCTGGAGTGTAAGGAAACGAAGCGGCTACACCTTC,CAWSVRKRSGYTF
.,.,TRBJ2-5,TRBV20-1,TGCAGTGCTCGAACCCAAGAGACCCAGTACTTC,CSARTQETQYF
.,TRBD2,TRBJ2-7,TRBV7-6,TGTGCCAGCAGCTTAAGCGGGGGCGAGCAGTACTTC,CASSLSGGEQYF
.,.,TRBJ2-3,TRBV13,TGTGCCAGCAGCGTCCGACAGGCAGATACGCAGTATTTT,CASSVRQADTQYF
.,.,TRBJ1-1,TRBV5-1,TGCGCCAGCAGCTTGGAATGGGTCGGGGCTGAAGCTTTCTTT,CASSLEWVGAEAFF
.,.,TRBJ2-7,TRBV29-1,TGCAGCGTTCTTCAAAACGGGATCGGCTACGAGCAGTACTTC,CSVLQNGIGYEQYF
.,.,TRBJ2-3,TRBV30,TGTGCCTGGAGCGGCGGGGGCACAGATACGCAGTATTTT,CAWSGGGTDTQYF
.,TRBD1,TRBJ1-2,TRBV30,TGTGCCTGGAGTCTTCAGACAGGGACAGGAGGCTACACCTTC,CAWSLQTGTGGYTF
.,.,TRBJ2-5,TRBV7-2,TGTGCCAGCAGCTTAACACAGGGAGGAGCGCAAGAGACCCAGTACTTC,CASSLTQGGAQETQYF
once,.,TRBJ2-2,TRBV5-1,TGCGCCAGCAGCTTGATCGACTGGGGGGACACCGGGGAGCTGTTTTTT,CASSLIDWGDTGELFF
once,.,TRBJ1-1,TRBV9,TGTGCCAGCAGCGTAGGGGCGGTGAACACTGAAGCTTTCTTT,CASSVGAVNTEAFF
.,.,TRBJ1-1,TRBV6-6,TGTGCCAGCAGCCCTCGATGGGAAACTGAAGCTTTCTTT,CASSPRWETEAFF
.,.,TRBJ1-3,TRBV30,TGTGCCTGGAGTCCCGGACACCGAGGAAACACCATATATTTT,CAWSPGHRGNTIYF
.,TRBD1,TRBJ1-1,TRBV23-1,TGCGCCAGCAGTCAACTCAGGACAGGAATGAACACTGAAGCTTTCTTT,CASSQLRTGMNTEAFF
.,.,TRBJ1-2,TRBV29-1,TGCAGCGTTGAAGTCCTACCGGGGGGTGGCTACACCTTC,CSVEVLPGGGYTF
.,.,TRBJ2-4,TRBV29-1,TGCAGCGTTGAAGTAGGACGGGGACACATTCAGTACTTC,CSVEVGRGHIQYF
once,.,TRBJ1-1,TRBV29-1,TGCAGCGTTGAAGGGGATACGAACACTGAAGCTTTCTTT,CSVEGDTNTEAFF
.,TRBD1,TRBJ1-2,TRBV30,TGTGCCTGGAGTAGAGGCCAGGGGGCGGGTGGCTACACCTTC,CAWSRGQGAGGYTF
.,.,TRBJ1-2,TRBV29-1,TGCAGCGTTGACCGGGCAGGGGTCTTTGCCGGCTACACCTTC,CSVDRAGVFAGYTF
.,.,TRBJ1-3,TRBV30,TGTGCCTGGGACAGAACTGGAAACACCATATATTTT,CAWDRTGNTIYF
.,.,TRBJ1-5,TRBV19,TGTGCCACCCTTCAGGGAGGTTATAGCAATCAGCCCCAGCATTTT,CATLQGGYSNQPQHF
once,.,TRBJ2-7,TRBV30,TGTGCCTGGAGTGTCCAGAGCTACGAGCAGTACTTC,CAWSVQSYEQYF
.,.,TRBJ1-2,TRBV6-5,TGTGCCAGCAGTTACGAGGGGCAGATTTCGACCTATGGCTACACCTTC,CASSYEGQISTYGYTF
few,TRBD2,TRBJ2-2,TRBV5-1,TGCGCCAGCAGACCAACTAGCGGGAGCACCGGGGAGCTGTTTTTT,CASRPTSGSTGELFF
.,TRBD1,TRBJ2-7,TRBV29-1,TGCAGCGTTGACAAGGGGACAGGGTCCTCCTACGAGCAGTACTTC,CSVDKGTGSSYEQYF
few,.,TRBJ2-1,TRBV7-9,TGTGCCAGCAGCTCCGGGCAAACGGGGAGTAATGAGCAGTTCTTC,CASSSGQTGSNEQFF
.,.,TRBJ2-7,TRBV29-1,TGCAGCGTCGCAGGGGCTAGAAGCTCCTACGAGCAGTACTTC,CSVAGARSSYEQYF
.,.,TRBJ1-6,TRBV30,TGTGCCTGGAGCAACAGGGCCCTATATAATTCACCCCTCCACTTT,CAWSNRALYNSPLHF
.,TRBD2,TRBJ2-7,TRBV27,TGTGCCAGCAGTTTACTAGCGGGAGTTTCCCTCGAGCAGTACTTC,CASSLLAGVSLEQYF
.,.,TRBJ1-6,TRBV30,TGTGCCTGGAGTTTTATGGATTCACCCCTCCACTTT,CAWSFMDSPLHF
few,.,TRBJ2-2,TRBV29-1,TGCAGCGTTGAAGAGGGTAGGGTCGGAACCGGGGAGCTGTTTTTT,CSVEEGRVGTGELFF
.,.,TRBJ2-2,TRBV7-9,TGTGCCAGCAGCCGCCAGGGTTTTGACACCGGGGAGCTGTTTTTT,CASSRQGFDTGELFF
.,.,TRBJ1-5,TRBV30,TGTGCCTGGAGTACAGGGTACAATCAGCCCCAGCATTTT,CAWSTGYNQPQHF
.,.,TRBJ1-4,TRBV18,TGTGCCACCAAACTGGGAGGGAATGAAAAACTGTTTTTT,CATKLGGNEKLFF
.,.,TRBJ1-2,TRBV29-1,TGCAGCCATCAACAGGCTAACTATGGCTACACCTTC,CSHQQANYGYTF
.,TRBD1,TRBJ2-5,TRBV10-3,TGTGCCATCGGACAGGGGATGGAGACCCAGTACTTC,CAIGQGMETQYF
few,.,TRBJ2-1,TRBV7-9,TGTGCCTGCGGCAGGAGGGCCTACAATGAGCAGTTCTTC,CACGRRAYNEQFF
.,TRBD1,TRBJ1-6,TRBV5-1,TGCGCCAGCAGCTCTGACAGGGAATCTTCACCCCTCCACTTT,CASSSDRESSPLHF
.,.,TRBJ2-7,TRBV10-3,TGTGCCATCAGTGAGTCTGCGGCAGCTTACGAGCAGTACTTC,CAISESAAAYEQYF
few,.,TRBJ1-1,TRBV29-1,TGCAGCGTTGAAGATGGATCGGCAGGGAACACTGAAGCTTTCTTT,CSVEDGSAGNTEAFF
.,TRBD1,TRBJ1-1,TRBV4-1,TGCGCCAGCAGCTCCAGGGGGTATGGTGAAGCTTTCTTT,CASSSRGYGEAFF
few,.,TRBJ2-2,TRBV23-1,TGCGCCAGCAGTCGGGGCACCGGGGAGCTGTTTTTT,CASSRGTGELFF
.,.,TRBJ1-2,TRBV30,TGTGCCTGGAGTGGAGGGCGTTATGGCTACACCTTC,CAWSGGRYGYTF
few,.,TRBJ2-3,TRBV9,TGTGCCAGCAGCGTAGCTGGCGCCCCAGATACGCAGTATTTT,CASSVAGAPDTQYF
.,.,TRBJ2-1,TRBV5-6,TGTGCCAGCACCTTGGGAACGTTCAATGAGCAGTTCTTC,CASTLGTFNEQFF
few,.,TRBJ2-1,TRBV9,TGTGCCAGCAGCGTAGAGGTTAGGGGTGAGCAGTTCTTC,CASSVEVRGEQFF
few,TRBD1,TRBJ2-5,TRBV29-1,TGCAGCGTTGCGACAGGGGAAGAGACCCAGTACTTC,CSVATGEETQYF